These T cell receptor beta chains were read from a single sample in a study of yellow fever vaccine responses in identical twins. TCRdb reprocessed the RT-PCR reads via MiXCR and lists one record per CDR3 protein. This table holds nearly 11,000 distinct CDR3 sequences, around 77% found once. The sequenced sample was T cells from blood (PBMCs), unsorted or a sorted subset (not recorded which), obtained before or after yellow fever vaccination (not recorded which). The source of these receptors is a woman aged 18-30 years who received the yellow fever vaccine. The CDR3 runs from the conserved cysteine through the conserved F or W. The D gene is left open where the match is weak. For some rows the clone size is stated as once, few or many, or as a class when expanded; others skip it.

V: TRBV12-3/TRBV12-4
J: TRBJ2-1
D: TRBD1
size: NA
DNA: TGTGCCATCAGAACCACCCGACAGGGGAGCAATGAGCAGTTCTTC
CDR3: CAIRTTRQGSNEQFF

V: TRBV11-1
J: TRBJ2-7
D: NA
size: NA
DNA: TGTGCCAGCAGCTTAGAGAGGGAACGTATGAACGAGCAGTACTTC
CDR3: CASSLERERMNEQYF

V: TRBV19
J: TRBJ2-1
D: NA
size: few
DNA: TGTGCCAGTAGTATAGAGGGGGAGAGGTTGTACAATGAGCAGTTCTTC
CDR3: CASSIEGERLYNEQFF

V: TRBV13
J: TRBJ2-3
D: TRBD2
size: NA
DNA: TGTGCCAGCAGCCCAGGACTAGCGGGAGGTCTCACAGATACGCAGTATTTT
CDR3: CASSPGLAGGLTDTQYF

V: TRBV2
J: TRBJ2-1
D: NA
size: few
DNA: TGTGCCAGCAGTCACATAAGCTCCTACAATGAGCAGTTCTTC
CDR3: CASSHISSYNEQFF

V: TRBV13
J: TRBJ2-3
D: TRBD2
size: NA
DNA: TGTGCCAGCAGCCTATACCGGGACTACCTACGCACAGATACGCAGTATTTT
CDR3: CASSLYRDYLRTDTQYF

V: TRBV4-3
J: TRBJ2-3
D: NA
size: NA
DNA: TGCGCCAGCAGCCAAGGGTTAGCGGACACAGATACGCAGTATTTT
CDR3: CASSQGLADTDTQYF

V: TRBV12-3/TRBV12-4
J: TRBJ2-3
D: TRBD2
size: few
DNA: TGTGCCAGCAGTCCCGGGACTAGCGGGGGGAGAGATACGCAGTATTTT
CDR3: CASSPGTSGGRDTQYF

V: TRBV28
J: TRBJ1-6
D: NA
size: NA
DNA: TGTGCCAGCAGTTTATTGTCAGGGACCTATAATTCACCCCTCCACTTT
CDR3: CASSLLSGTYNSPLHF

V: TRBV4-1
J: TRBJ2-7
D: NA
size: NA
DNA: TGCGCCAGCAGCCAAGGCTCGGCAGGGGGGGCCTACGAGCAGTACTTC
CDR3: CASSQGSAGGAYEQYF

V: TRBV29-1
J: TRBJ2-3
D: TRBD2
size: few
DNA: TGCAGCGTTGAAGATGGGGACTACTACACAGATACGCAGTATTTT
CDR3: CSVEDGDYYTDTQYF

V: TRBV29-1
J: TRBJ2-5
D: TRBD1
size: NA
DNA: TGCAGCGCCCAGGGACAGGGACAGACCCAGTACTTC
CDR3: CSAQGQGQTQYF

V: TRBV9
J: TRBJ1-3
D: NA
size: NA
DNA: TGTGCCAGCAGCGTAGGGGGCGGAAGCTCTGGAAACACCATATATTTT
CDR3: CASSVGGGSSGNTIYF

V: TRBV28
J: TRBJ2-2
D: TRBD1
size: few
DNA: TGTGCCAGCAGACCTACCGGGACAGCGAACACCGGGGAGCTGTTTTTT
CDR3: CASRPTGTANTGELFF

V: TRBV5-1
J: TRBJ2-1
D: TRBD2
size: NA
DNA: TGCGCCAGCAGCTTCCCGCCGCGGGAGCTAAGGAATGAGCAGTTCTTC
CDR3: CASSFPPRELRNEQFF

V: TRBV4-1
J: TRBJ2-1
D: NA
size: NA
DNA: TGCGCCAGCAGCCACCGGGGCGATCTCCACAATGAGCAGTTCTTC
CDR3: CASSHRGDLHNEQFF

V: TRBV20-1
J: TRBJ2-7
D: NA
size: NA
DNA: TGCAGTGCTAGAGATGTAGGAGGGTTGCACGAGCAGTACTTC
CDR3: CSARDVGGLHEQYF

V: TRBV9
J: TRBJ2-1
D: TRBD2
size: once
DNA: TGTGCCAGCAGCGTAGGAGTAGCGGGAGAGCAGTTCTTC
CDR3: CASSVGVAGEQFF

V: TRBV2
J: TRBJ1-2
D: NA
size: NA
DNA: TGTGCCAACTTCGAGCAGAGAAATGGCTACACCTTC
CDR3: CANFEQRNGYTF

V: TRBV9
J: TRBJ1-1
D: NA
size: NA
DNA: TGTGCCAGCAGCCGATACACTTCGGACACTGAAGCTTTCTTT
CDR3: CASSRYTSDTEAFF

V: TRBV5-5
J: TRBJ1-1
D: NA
size: few
DNA: TGTGCCAGCAGCTTTCCCAGCAACACTGAAGCTTTCTTT
CDR3: CASSFPSNTEAFF

V: TRBV7-3
J: TRBJ1-4
D: TRBD1
size: NA
DNA: TGTGCCAGCAGCTTAACTCGACAGGGACGTGAAAAACTGTTTTTT
CDR3: CASSLTRQGREKLFF

V: TRBV4-1
J: TRBJ1-5
D: NA
size: once
DNA: TGCGCCAGCAGCCAAGTCCTGTCCAATCAGCCCCAGCATTTT
CDR3: CASSQVLSNQPQHF

V: TRBV14
J: TRBJ2-5
D: NA
size: large
DNA: TGTGCCAGCAGCATTCAAGAGACCCAGTACTTC
CDR3: CASSIQETQYF

V: TRBV6-1
J: TRBJ2-5
D: TRBD1
size: NA
DNA: TGTGCCAGCACCGACAGGGTGGGAGAGACCCAGTACTTC
CDR3: CASTDRVGETQYF

V: TRBV11-3
J: TRBJ1-5
D: NA
size: NA
DNA: TGTGCCAGCAGCTTACGTAAGGTTGATTATAGCAATCAGCCCCAGCATTTT
CDR3: CASSLRKVDYSNQPQHF

V: TRBV29-1
J: TRBJ2-2
D: TRBD1
size: NA
DNA: TGCAGCGTTGAAAGTAGGGGACAGGGGTCATCCGGGGAGCTGTTTTTT
CDR3: CSVESRGQGSSGELFF

V: TRBV7-6
J: TRBJ2-7
D: NA
size: NA
DNA: TGTGCCAGCAGCTTAGCCTCAGGGGTTAATACCTACGAGCAGTACTTC
CDR3: CASSLASGVNTYEQYF

V: TRBV6-5
J: TRBJ1-3
D: NA
size: few
DNA: TGTGCCAGCAGTTACTCGGGGGAACTCTCTGGAAACACCATATATTTT
CDR3: CASSYSGELSGNTIYF

V: TRBV7-7
J: TRBJ2-1
D: TRBD2
size: NA
DNA: TGTGCCAGCAGCTTAGGACTAGCGTCGACCTACAATGAGCAGTTCTTC
CDR3: CASSLGLASTYNEQFF

V: TRBV11-1
J: TRBJ2-3
D: NA
size: NA
DNA: TGTGCCAGCAGCTCCGAGGGGGGAATTGGGGCAGATACGCAGTATTTT
CDR3: CASSSEGGIGADTQYF

V: TRBV7-9
J: TRBJ2-7
D: NA
size: few
DNA: TGTGCCAGCAGCTTGCAAGGGCACGAGCAGTACTTC
CDR3: CASSLQGHEQYF

V: TRBV6-4
J: TRBJ2-1
D: NA
size: NA
DNA: TGTGCCAGCAGTGACTTATCAGGAGACAATGAGCAGTTCTTC
CDR3: CASSDLSGDNEQFF

V: TRBV13
J: TRBJ2-1
D: NA
size: NA
DNA: TGTGCCAGCGGGGCCAGCTCCTACAATGAGCAGTTCTTC
CDR3: CASGASSYNEQFF

V: TRBV15
J: TRBJ2-7
D: NA
size: NA
DNA: NA
CDR3: CATSRDSGQGTYEQYF

V: TRBV29-1
J: TRBJ2-1
D: NA
size: NA
DNA: TGCAGCGTTGAGGCCCTTGCGGAAAACTACAATGAGCAGTTCTTC
CDR3: CSVEALAENYNEQFF

V: TRBV27
J: TRBJ1-1
D: NA
size: NA
DNA: TGTGCCAGCAGTAAACTCCGGGGGGATTTTGCTTTCTTT
CDR3: CASSKLRGDFAFF

V: TRBV29-1
J: TRBJ2-1
D: NA
size: NA
DNA: TGCAGCGTTGACACGGGAGCCCCATACAATGAGCAGTTCTTC
CDR3: CSVDTGAPYNEQFF

V: TRBV3-1
J: TRBJ1-2
D: NA
size: NA
DNA: TGTGCCAGCAGCCAAGATCTAGTCCCGTCCGGGGTCGGCTATGGCTACACCTTC
CDR3: CASSQDLVPSGVGYGYTF

V: TRBV29-1
J: TRBJ1-1
D: TRBD1
size: few
DNA: TGCAGCGTCGACAGGGGTTTGACTGAAGCTTTCTTT
CDR3: CSVDRGLTEAFF

V: TRBV5-1
J: TRBJ1-1
D: TRBD1
size: NA
DNA: TGCGCCAGCAGCTGGGAACAGGGGGAGAACACTGAAGCTTTCTTT
CDR3: CASSWEQGENTEAFF

V: TRBV13
J: TRBJ1-5
D: NA
size: NA
DNA: TGTGCCAGCACAGTATATAGCAATCAGCCCCAGCATTTT
CDR3: CASTVYSNQPQHF

V: TRBV28
J: TRBJ2-1
D: NA
size: NA
DNA: TGTGCCAGCAGTTTGCTCTTGGGGCCGAACAATGAGCAGTTCTTC
CDR3: CASSLLLGPNNEQFF

V: TRBV10-3
J: TRBJ2-7
D: TRBD1
size: NA
DNA: TGTGCCAGCAGTGAGTGGACAGGGCCAACCTACGAGCAGTACTTC
CDR3: CASSEWTGPTYEQYF

V: TRBV18
J: TRBJ2-4
D: NA
size: NA
DNA: TGTGCCAGCTCACCAATACAGTTAGCCAAAAACATTCAGTACTTC
CDR3: CASSPIQLAKNIQYF

V: TRBV7-6
J: TRBJ2-7
D: TRBD2
size: NA
DNA: TGTGCCAGCAGCTTAGCCTCGACCTCCCTAGCGGCCAGCTCCTACGAGCAGTACTTC
CDR3: CASSLASTSLAASSYEQYF

V: TRBV20-1
J: TRBJ2-7
D: TRBD2
size: NA
DNA: TGCAGTGCCCCAGCGGGGGCTTCCTACGAGCAGTACTTC
CDR3: CSAPAGASYEQYF

V: TRBV29-1
J: TRBJ2-1
D: NA
size: NA
DNA: TGCAGCGCGGGGGACGGAGAATACAATGAGCAGTTCTTC
CDR3: CSAGDGEYNEQFF

V: TRBV7-9
J: TRBJ2-1
D: TRBD1
size: NA
DNA: TGTGCCAGCAGCACGGGACAGGGAGGCTGGAATGAGCAGTTCTTC
CDR3: CASSTGQGGWNEQFF

V: TRBV13
J: TRBJ2-1
D: NA
size: NA
DNA: TGTGCCATCAACAAACGGGACAACTACAATGAGCAGTTCTTC
CDR3: CAINKRDNYNEQFF

V: TRBV5-1
J: TRBJ2-1
D: TRBD2
size: NA
DNA: TGCGCCAGCAGCTTGGCAACTAGCGTGTACAATGAGCAGTTCTTC
CDR3: CASSLATSVYNEQFF

V: TRBV15
J: TRBJ2-1
D: TRBD2
size: NA
DNA: TGTGCCACCAGTAGCGGGAGTTACAATGAGCAGTTCTTC
CDR3: CATSSGSYNEQFF

V: TRBV7-9
J: TRBJ1-1
D: NA
size: NA
DNA: TGTGCCAGCAGCTTAGTGGACACGTCGTCTGAAGCTTTCTTT
CDR3: CASSLVDTSSEAFF

V: TRBV7-9
J: TRBJ2-1
D: NA
size: NA
DNA: TGTGCCAGCAGCTTAATCCCCAGGATCGATGAGCAGTTCTTC
CDR3: CASSLIPRIDEQFF

V: TRBV11-1
J: TRBJ1-4
D: NA
size: NA
DNA: TGTGCCAGCAGCCTCTCGACTGGGGCGGAAAAACTGTTTTTT
CDR3: CASSLSTGAEKLFF

V: TRBV19
J: TRBJ2-1
D: NA
size: NA
DNA: TGTGCCAGTAGTACATCCCTCGCGACCAACAATGAGCAGTTCTTC
CDR3: CASSTSLATNNEQFF

V: TRBV19
J: TRBJ1-1
D: TRBD1
size: few
DNA: TGTGCCAGTAGTCCTGGGGACAGGGAGGTTAACACTGAAGCTTTCTTT
CDR3: CASSPGDREVNTEAFF

V: TRBV7-9
J: TRBJ2-1
D: NA
size: NA
DNA: TGTGCCAGCAGCTCCTCCGGCAAGGGAATTCATGAGCAGTTCTTC
CDR3: CASSSSGKGIHEQFF

V: TRBV25-1
J: TRBJ2-7
D: NA
size: NA
DNA: TGTGCCAGCAGCCTCGGACGGAACTCCTACGAGCAGTACTTC
CDR3: CASSLGRNSYEQYF